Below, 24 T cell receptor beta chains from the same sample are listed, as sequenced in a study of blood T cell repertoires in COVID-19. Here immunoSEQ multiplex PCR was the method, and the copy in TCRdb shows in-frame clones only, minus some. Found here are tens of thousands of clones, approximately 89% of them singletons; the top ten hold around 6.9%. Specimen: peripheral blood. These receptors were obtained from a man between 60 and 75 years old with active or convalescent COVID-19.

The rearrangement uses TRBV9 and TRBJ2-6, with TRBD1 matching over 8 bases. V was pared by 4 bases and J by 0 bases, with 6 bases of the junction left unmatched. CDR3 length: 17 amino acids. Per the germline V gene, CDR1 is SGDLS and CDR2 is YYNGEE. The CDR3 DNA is TGTGCCAGCAGCACCAGGACAGGGAGCTCTGGGGCCAACGTCCTGACTTTC. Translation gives CASSTRTGSSGANVLTF.

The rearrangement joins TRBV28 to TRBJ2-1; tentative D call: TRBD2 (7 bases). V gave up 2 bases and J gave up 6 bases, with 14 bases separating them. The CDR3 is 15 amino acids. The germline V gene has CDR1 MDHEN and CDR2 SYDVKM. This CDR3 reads CASSLGGARGNEQFF. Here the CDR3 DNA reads TGTGCCAGCAGTTTAGGGGGGGCCAGGGGCAATGAGCAGTTCTTC. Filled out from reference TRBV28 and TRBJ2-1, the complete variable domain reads DVKVTQSSRYLVKRTGEKVFLECVQDMDHENMFWYRQDPGLGLRLIYFSYDVKMKEKGDIPEGYSVSREKKERFSLILESASTNQTSMYLCASSLGGARGNEQFFGPGTRLTVL.

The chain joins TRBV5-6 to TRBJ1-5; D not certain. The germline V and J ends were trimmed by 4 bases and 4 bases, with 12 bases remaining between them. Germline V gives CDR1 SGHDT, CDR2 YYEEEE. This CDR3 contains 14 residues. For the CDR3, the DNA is TGTGCCAGCAGCCGAGGGTCCTTAAATCAGCCCCAGCATTTT. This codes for CASSRGSLNQPQHF.

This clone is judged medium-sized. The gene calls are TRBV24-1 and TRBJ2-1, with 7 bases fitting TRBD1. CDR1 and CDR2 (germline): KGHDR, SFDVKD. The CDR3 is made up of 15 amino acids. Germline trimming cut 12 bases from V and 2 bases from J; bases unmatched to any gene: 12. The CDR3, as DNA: TGTGCCTCCTCGGGGACAGATGGGACCTACAATGAGCAGTTCTTC. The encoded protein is CASSGTDGTYNEQFF.

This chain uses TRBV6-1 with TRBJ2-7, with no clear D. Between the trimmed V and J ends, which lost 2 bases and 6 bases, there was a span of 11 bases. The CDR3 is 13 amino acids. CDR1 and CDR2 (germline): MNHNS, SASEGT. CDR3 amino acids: CASSERRRVEQYF. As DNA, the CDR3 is TGTGCCAGCAGTGAACGTAGAAGAGTCGAGCAGTACTTC.

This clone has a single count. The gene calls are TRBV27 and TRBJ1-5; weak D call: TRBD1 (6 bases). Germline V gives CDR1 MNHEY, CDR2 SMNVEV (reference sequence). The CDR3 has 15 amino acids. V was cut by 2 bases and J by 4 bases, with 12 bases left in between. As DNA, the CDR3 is TGTGCCAGCAGTTTAAAGGGGACAATTAATCAGCCCCAGCATTTT. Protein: CASSLKGTINQPQHF.

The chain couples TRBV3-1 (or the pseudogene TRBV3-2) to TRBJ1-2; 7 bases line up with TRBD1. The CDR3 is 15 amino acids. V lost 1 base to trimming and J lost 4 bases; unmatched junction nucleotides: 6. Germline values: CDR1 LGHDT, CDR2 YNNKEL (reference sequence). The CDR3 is CASSQAWQGGYGYTF. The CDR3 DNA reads TGTGCCAGCAGCCAAGCGTGGCAGGGGGGCTATGGCTACACCTTC.

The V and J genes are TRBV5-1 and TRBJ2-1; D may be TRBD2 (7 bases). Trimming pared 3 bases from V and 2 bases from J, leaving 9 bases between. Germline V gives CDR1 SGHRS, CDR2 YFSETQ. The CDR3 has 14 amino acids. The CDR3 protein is CASSWEGAYNEQFF. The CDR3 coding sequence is TGCGCCAGCAGCTGGGAGGGGGCCTACAATGAGCAGTTCTTC.

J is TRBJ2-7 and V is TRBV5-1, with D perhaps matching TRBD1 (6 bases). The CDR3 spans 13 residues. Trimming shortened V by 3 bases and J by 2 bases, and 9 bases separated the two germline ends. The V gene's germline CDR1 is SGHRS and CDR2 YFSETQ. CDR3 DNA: TGCGCCAGCAGCTCGACAGGAGCCTACGAGCAGTACTTC. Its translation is CASSSTGAYEQYF.

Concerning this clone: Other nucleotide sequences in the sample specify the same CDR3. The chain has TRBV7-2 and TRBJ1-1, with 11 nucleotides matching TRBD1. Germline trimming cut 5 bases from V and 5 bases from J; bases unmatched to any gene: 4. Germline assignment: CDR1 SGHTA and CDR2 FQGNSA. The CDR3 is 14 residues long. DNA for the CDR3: TGTGCCAGCAGCCCGGGACAGGGGGGGACTGAAGCTTTCTTT. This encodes CASSPGQGGTEAFF.

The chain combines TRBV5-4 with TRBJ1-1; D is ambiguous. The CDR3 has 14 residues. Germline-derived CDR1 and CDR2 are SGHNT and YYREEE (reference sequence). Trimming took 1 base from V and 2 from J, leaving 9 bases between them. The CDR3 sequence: CASSLRLYNTEAFF. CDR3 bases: TGTGCCAGCAGCTTGCGGTTGTACAACACTGAAGCTTTCTTT.

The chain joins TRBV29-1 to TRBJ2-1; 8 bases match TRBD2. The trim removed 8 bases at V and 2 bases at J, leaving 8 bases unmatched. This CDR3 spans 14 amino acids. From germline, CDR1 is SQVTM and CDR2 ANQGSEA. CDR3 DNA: TGCAGCTACCTCTTAGCGGGAACCTACAATGAGCAGTTCTTC. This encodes CSYLLAGTYNEQFF.

CDR3 residues: CASSLTGGISYGYTF. For the CDR3, the DNA is TGTGCCAGCAGCCTAACAGGGGGAATTAGCTATGGCTACACCTTC. The chain uses TRBV28 and TRBJ1-2; 8 bases line up with TRBD1. This CDR3 comprises 15 residues. Looked up from germline, CDR1 is MDHEN and CDR2 is SYDVKM. The J segment lost 4 bases and the V segment lost 6 bases, leaving 10 bases of the junction unmatched.

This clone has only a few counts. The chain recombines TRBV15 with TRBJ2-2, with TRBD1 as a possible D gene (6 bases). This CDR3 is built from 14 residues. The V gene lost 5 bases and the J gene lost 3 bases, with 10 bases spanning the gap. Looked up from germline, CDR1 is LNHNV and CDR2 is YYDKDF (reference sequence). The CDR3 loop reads CATSLTGDTGELFF. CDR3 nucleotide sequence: TGTGCCACCAGCTTGACAGGAGACACCGGGGAGCTGTTTTTT.

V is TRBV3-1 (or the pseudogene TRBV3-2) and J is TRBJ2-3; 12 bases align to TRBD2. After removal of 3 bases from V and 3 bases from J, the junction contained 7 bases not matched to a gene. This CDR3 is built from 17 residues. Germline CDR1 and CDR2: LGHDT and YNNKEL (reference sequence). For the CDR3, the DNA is TGTGCCAGCAGCCACCGACGGACTAGCGGGATAACAGATACGCAGTATTTT. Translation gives CASSHRRTSGITDTQYF.

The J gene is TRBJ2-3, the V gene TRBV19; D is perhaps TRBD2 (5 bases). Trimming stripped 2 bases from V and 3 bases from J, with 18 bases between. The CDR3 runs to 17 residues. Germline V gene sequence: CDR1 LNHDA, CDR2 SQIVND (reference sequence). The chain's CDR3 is CASSIIGLQEGTDTQYF. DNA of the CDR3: TGTGCCAGTAGTATAATCGGACTCCAAGAGGGTACAGATACGCAGTATTTT.

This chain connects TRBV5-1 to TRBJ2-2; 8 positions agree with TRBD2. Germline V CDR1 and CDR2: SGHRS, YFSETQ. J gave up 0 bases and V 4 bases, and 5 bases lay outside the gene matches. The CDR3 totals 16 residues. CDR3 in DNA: TGCGCCAGCAGCGATCAGCGGGGGCCGAACACCGGGGAGCTGTTTTTT. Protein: CASSDQRGPNTGELFF.

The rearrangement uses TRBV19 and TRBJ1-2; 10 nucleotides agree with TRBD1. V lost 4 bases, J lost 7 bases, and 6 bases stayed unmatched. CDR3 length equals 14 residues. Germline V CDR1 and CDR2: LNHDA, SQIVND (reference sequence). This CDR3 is CASSTDRGLSGYTF. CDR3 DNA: TGTGCCAGTAGTACCGACAGGGGGCTTTCTGGCTACACCTTC.

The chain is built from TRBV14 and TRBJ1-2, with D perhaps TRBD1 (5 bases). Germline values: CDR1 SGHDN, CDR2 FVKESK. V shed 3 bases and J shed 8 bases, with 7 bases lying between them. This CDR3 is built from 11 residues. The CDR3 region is CASSHGGGYTF. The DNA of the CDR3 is TGTGCCAGCAGCCACGGGGGGGGCTACACCTTC.

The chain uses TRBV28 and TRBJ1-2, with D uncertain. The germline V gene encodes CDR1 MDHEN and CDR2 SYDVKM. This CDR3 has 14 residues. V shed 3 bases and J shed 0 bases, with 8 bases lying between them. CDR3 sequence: CASSLRASNYGYTF. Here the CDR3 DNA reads TGTGCCAGCAGTTTGAGGGCTTCTAACTATGGCTACACCTTC.

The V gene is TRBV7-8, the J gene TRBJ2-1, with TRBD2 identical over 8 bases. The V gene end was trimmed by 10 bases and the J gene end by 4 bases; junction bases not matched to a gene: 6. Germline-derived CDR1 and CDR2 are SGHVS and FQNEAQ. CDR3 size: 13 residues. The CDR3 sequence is CAISAGGYNEQFF. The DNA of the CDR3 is TGTGCCATATCGGCGGGGGGTTACAATGAGCAGTTCTTC.

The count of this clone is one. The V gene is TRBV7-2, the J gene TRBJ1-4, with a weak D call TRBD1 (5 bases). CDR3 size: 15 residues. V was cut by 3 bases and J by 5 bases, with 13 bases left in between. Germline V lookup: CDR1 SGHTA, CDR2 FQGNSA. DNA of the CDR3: TGTGCCAGCAGCTTTGTCGGCTCAGGGAATGAAAAACTGTTTTTT. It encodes CASSFVGSGNEKLFF.

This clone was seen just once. The CDR3 region has the DNA TGTGCCAGCAGCTTACGGCCAGGGTATTTGGATACGCAGTATTTT. It translates to CASSLRPGYLDTQYF. The chain links TRBV11-3 to TRBJ2-3, with D possibly being TRBD1 (5 bases). This CDR3 region has 15 residues. The V gene's germline CDR1 is SGHNT and CDR2 YENEEA. Deletions cut 2 bases from V and 6 bases from J, with 15 bases between.

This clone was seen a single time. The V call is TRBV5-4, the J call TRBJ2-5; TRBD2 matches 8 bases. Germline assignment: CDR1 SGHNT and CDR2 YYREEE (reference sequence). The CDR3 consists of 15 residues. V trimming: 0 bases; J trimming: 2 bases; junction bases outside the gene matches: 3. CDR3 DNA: TGTGCCAGCAGCTTGGGACTAGCGCCTCAAGAGACCCAGTACTTC. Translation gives CASSLGLAPQETQYF.